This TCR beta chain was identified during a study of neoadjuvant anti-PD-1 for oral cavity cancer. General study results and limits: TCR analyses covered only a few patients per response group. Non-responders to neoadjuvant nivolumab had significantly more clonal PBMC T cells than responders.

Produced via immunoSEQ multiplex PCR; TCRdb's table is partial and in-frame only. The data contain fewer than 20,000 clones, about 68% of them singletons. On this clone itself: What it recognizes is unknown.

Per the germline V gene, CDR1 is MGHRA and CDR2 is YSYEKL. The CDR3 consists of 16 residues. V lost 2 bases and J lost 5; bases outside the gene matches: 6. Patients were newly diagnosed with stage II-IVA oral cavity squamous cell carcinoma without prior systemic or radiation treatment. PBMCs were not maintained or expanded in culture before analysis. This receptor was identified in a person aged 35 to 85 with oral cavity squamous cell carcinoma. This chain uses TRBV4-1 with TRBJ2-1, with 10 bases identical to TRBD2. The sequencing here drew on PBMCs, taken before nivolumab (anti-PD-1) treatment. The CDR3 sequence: CASSQPLAGANNEQFF. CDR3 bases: TGCGCCAGCAGCCAACCCCTAGCGGGGGCCAACAATGAGCAGTTCTTC.